This T cell receptor (beta chain) was documented in a study of breast tumors, draining lymph nodes, adjacent tissues. Study-wide findings and caveats: The lymph node origin of tumor T cells was framed as consistent with a hypothesis, not demonstrated. The data were judged consistent with most tumor T cells coming from lymph node and expanding in tumor.

Axillary draining lymph nodes of breast cancer patients supplied the node samples. Trimming shortened V by 2 bases and J by 14 bases, and 14 bases separated the two germline ends. The CDR3 runs 12 residues. CDR1 is SGDLS, CDR2 YYNGEE, per germline. MiXCR was run by TCRdb on the multiplex PCR reads, yielding one entry per CDR3 protein. The table includes about 140,000 distinct CDR3 sequences, 32% detected once. This clonotype has a single count. The antigen remains unidentified. Sequenced sample: axillary lymph node tissue. This clonotype was obtained from a female donor with breast cancer. Some clones in this sample may be carry-over from other donors' samples. The chain recombines TRBV9 with TRBJ1-5; D gene uncertain. CDR3 nucleotide sequence: TGTGCCAGCAGCGTGGCCCCCTGGTACGAGCATTTT. It encodes CASSVAPWYEHF.